This T cell receptor (beta chain) was documented in a study of cytomegalovirus exposure and HLA in healthy donors. V was clipped by 0 bases and J by 3 bases, with 9 bases between them. This CDR3 has 15 residues. CDR1 is LNHNV, CDR2 YYDKDF, per germline (reference sequence). Study-wide findings and caveats: It was reportedly the case that the classifier diagnosed cytomegalovirus status with high specificity and sensitivity.

PCR primers comprised 60 Vbeta and 13 Jbeta primers. Clones were read by immunoSEQ multiplex PCR, and TCRdb kept only the in-frame ones, dropping some. This table has 100,000 or so clones, roughly 80% appearing once. With regard to this clone: As yet, its antigen is unknown.

Sequencing used PBMCs. This TCR derives from a female donor in good health and CMV-seropositive. V and J are TRBV15 and TRBJ1-5; the D gene is possibly TRBD1 (5 bases). The CDR3 loop reads CATSRDAGPNQPQHF. CDR3 sequence (DNA): TGTGCCACCAGCAGAGATGCGGGGCCCAATCAGCCCCAGCATTTT.